Listed below are T cell receptor beta chains from one sample, sequenced in a study of blood T cell repertoires in COVID-19. Produced via immunoSEQ multiplex PCR; TCRdb's table is partial and in-frame only. The data contain tens of thousands of clones, 82% of them seen just once; the ten biggest clones take up approximately 13%. Material: peripheral blood. These receptors all come from a woman older than 75 with acute or convalescent COVID-19. Each CDR3 is given with its conserved first and last residue. The D gene is left open where the match is weak. Clone size is shown for a subset of rows, as once, few, many or a class of expanded clone.

d_call: TRBD1; j_call: TRBJ1-2; v_call: TRBV28; clone_size: -; cdr3_nt: TGTGCCAGCGGGAGGGACAGGGGGCAACGGGGCTACACCTTC; cdr3_aa: CASGRDRGQRGYTF
d_call: -; j_call: TRBJ2-1; v_call: TRBV6-4; clone_size: -; cdr3_nt: TGTGCCAGCAGCGGAGACCCTGGGAGGCATGAGCAGTTCTTC; cdr3_aa: CASSGDPGRHEQFF
d_call: -; j_call: TRBJ1-1; v_call: TRBV28; clone_size: -; cdr3_nt: TGTGCCAGCAGCATCCGGGTCGGTGCTGAAGCTTTCTTT; cdr3_aa: CASSIRVGAEAFF
d_call: TRBD1; j_call: TRBJ2-4; v_call: TRBV5-4; clone_size: -; cdr3_nt: TGTGCCAGCAGCCCCAGGACAGGGTTGGCCAAAAACATTCAGTACTTC; cdr3_aa: CASSPRTGLAKNIQYF
d_call: TRBD1; j_call: TRBJ1-6; v_call: TRBV6-6; clone_size: once; cdr3_nt: TGTGCCAGCAGTCAACTTGACAGGGGGCGTTCACCCCTCCACTTT; cdr3_aa: CASSQLDRGRSPLHF
d_call: TRBD2; j_call: TRBJ2-5; v_call: TRBV3-1/TRBV3-2; clone_size: once; cdr3_nt: TGTGCCAGCAGCCAAGATAGGGAGCGGGGCGAGACCCAGTACTTC; cdr3_aa: CASSQDRERGETQYF
d_call: TRBD2; j_call: TRBJ2-5; v_call: TRBV11-2; clone_size: -; cdr3_nt: TGTGCCAGCAGCAAAGAGGGGCTAGCGGAGACCCAAGAGACCCAGTACTTC; cdr3_aa: CASSKEGLAETQETQYF
d_call: -; j_call: TRBJ1-1; v_call: TRBV2; clone_size: -; cdr3_nt: TGTGCCAGCAGCGTAAGAAGGGGGATGGGGACTGAAGCTTTCTTT; cdr3_aa: CASSVRRGMGTEAFF
d_call: TRBD1; j_call: TRBJ1-1; v_call: TRBV3-1/TRBV3-2; clone_size: -; cdr3_nt: TGTGCCAGCAGCCAAGTAGGGGACAGCCAAGCTTTCTTT; cdr3_aa: CASSQVGDSQAFF
d_call: TRBD1; j_call: TRBJ1-2; v_call: TRBV19; clone_size: -; cdr3_nt: TGTGCCAGTAGTATGCCTACCGGACAGGTAGCTAACTATGGCTACACCTTC; cdr3_aa: CASSMPTGQVANYGYTF
d_call: -; j_call: TRBJ1-6; v_call: TRBV10-3; clone_size: -; cdr3_nt: TGTGCCATCAGTGAAGTCAGGGGCGGCTCACCCCTCCACTTT; cdr3_aa: CAISEVRGGSPLHF
d_call: -; j_call: TRBJ2-7; v_call: TRBV2; clone_size: -; cdr3_nt: TGTGCCAGCAGCATTGACAGCTACGAGCAGTACTTC; cdr3_aa: CASSIDSYEQYF
d_call: -; j_call: TRBJ2-7; v_call: TRBV27; clone_size: -; cdr3_nt: TGTGCCAGCAGTCCCAACCCGGCAGGGTACGGCTACGAGCAGTACTTC; cdr3_aa: CASSPNPAGYGYEQYF
d_call: -; j_call: TRBJ2-2; v_call: TRBV7-9; clone_size: few; cdr3_nt: TGTGCCAGCAGCCCTACTTGGAACACCGGGGAGCTGTTTTTT; cdr3_aa: CASSPTWNTGELFF
d_call: TRBD2; j_call: TRBJ2-1; v_call: TRBV28; clone_size: -; cdr3_nt: TGTGCCAGCAGTTTATTGGGGCTAGCGGCCGACAATGAGCAGTTCTTC; cdr3_aa: CASSLLGLAADNEQFF
d_call: -; j_call: TRBJ2-7; v_call: TRBV11-1; clone_size: -; cdr3_nt: TGTGCCAGCAGCTTAGGACTTGGCTACGAGCAGTACTTC; cdr3_aa: CASSLGLGYEQYF
d_call: TRBD1; j_call: TRBJ2-2; v_call: TRBV19; clone_size: once; cdr3_nt: TGTGCCAGTAGCCCTGGGACAGTGAACACCGGGGAGCTGTTTTTT; cdr3_aa: CASSPGTVNTGELFF
d_call: TRBD2; j_call: TRBJ2-1; v_call: TRBV14; clone_size: -; cdr3_nt: TGTGCCAGCAGCCAAGAGGGTGGACTAGCAGCCCAAAGCAAGCAGTTCTTC; cdr3_aa: CASSQEGGLAAQSKQFF
d_call: TRBD2; j_call: TRBJ2-7; v_call: TRBV27; clone_size: -; cdr3_nt: TGTGCCAGCGGTCCACCACGGACTAGCGGGAGGGCCTTCACCTACGAGCAGTACTTC; cdr3_aa: CASGPPRTSGRAFTYEQYF
d_call: TRBD2; j_call: TRBJ2-2; v_call: TRBV7-9; clone_size: -; cdr3_nt: TGTGCCAGCAGCTTTGGACTAGCGGATACCGGGGAGCTGTTTTTT; cdr3_aa: CASSFGLADTGELFF
d_call: -; j_call: TRBJ1-2; v_call: TRBV7-9; clone_size: once; cdr3_nt: TGTGCCAGCAGCTTAGTTGCTATACAGGGTGATGGCTACACCTTC; cdr3_aa: CASSLVAIQGDGYTF
d_call: TRBD2; j_call: TRBJ2-1; v_call: TRBV19; clone_size: -; cdr3_nt: TGTGCCAGTGGAAGCGGGAGGGGGTACAATGAGCAGTTCTTC; cdr3_aa: CASGSGRGYNEQFF
d_call: -; j_call: TRBJ2-7; v_call: TRBV2; clone_size: -; cdr3_nt: TGTGCCAGCAGAAGTACACCTTCCGAGCAGTACTTC; cdr3_aa: CASRSTPSEQYF
d_call: -; j_call: TRBJ2-7; v_call: TRBV5-1; clone_size: few; cdr3_nt: TGCGCCAGCAGCTTAAGGGACACCGGCTACGAGCAGTACTTC; cdr3_aa: CASSLRDTGYEQYF
d_call: TRBD2; j_call: TRBJ2-5; v_call: TRBV25-1; clone_size: -; cdr3_nt: TGTGCCAGCACCTACGCTAGCGGGAGGGCCGAGACCCAGTACTTC; cdr3_aa: CASTYASGRAETQYF
d_call: TRBD1; j_call: TRBJ2-2; v_call: TRBV2; clone_size: -; cdr3_nt: TGTGCCAGCAGATTACAGGGGGCAGGGACCGGGGAGCTGTTTTTT; cdr3_aa: CASRLQGAGTGELFF
d_call: TRBD2; j_call: TRBJ2-3; v_call: TRBV19; clone_size: -; cdr3_nt: TGTGCCACCTATCCGGGACTAGCCTTTCACACAGATACGCAGTATTTT; cdr3_aa: CATYPGLAFHTDTQYF
d_call: -; j_call: TRBJ2-1; v_call: TRBV19; clone_size: -; cdr3_nt: TGTGCCAGTAGTAAACCGGGACAAGTAAACAATGAGCAGTTCTTC; cdr3_aa: CASSKPGQVNNEQFF
d_call: TRBD1; j_call: TRBJ2-1; v_call: TRBV24-1; clone_size: -; cdr3_nt: TGTGCCACCAGTGAAACCGGGACAGGGGACTACAATGAGCAGTTCTTC; cdr3_aa: CATSETGTGDYNEQFF
d_call: -; j_call: TRBJ1-4; v_call: TRBV7-9; clone_size: few; cdr3_nt: TGTGCCAGCAGCCAAGATTCACGCAGGGGAAAACTGTTTTTT; cdr3_aa: CASSQDSRRGKLFF
d_call: TRBD1; j_call: TRBJ2-1; v_call: TRBV5-4; clone_size: -; cdr3_nt: TGTGCCAGCAGCAGAGGTGACAGGGGGAGAAATGAGCAGTTCTTC; cdr3_aa: CASSRGDRGRNEQFF
d_call: -; j_call: TRBJ1-1; v_call: TRBV9; clone_size: -; cdr3_nt: TGTGCCAGCAGCAAAGGAGGGAACACTGAAGCTTTCTTT; cdr3_aa: CASSKGGNTEAFF
d_call: TRBD1; j_call: TRBJ2-5; v_call: TRBV29-1; clone_size: -; cdr3_nt: TGCAGCGTTGAGACAGGGATAGAGACCCAGTACTTC; cdr3_aa: CSVETGIETQYF
d_call: -; j_call: TRBJ2-4; v_call: TRBV4-2; clone_size: -; cdr3_nt: TGTGCCAGCAGCCAAGTTGCCGGTAACGTCATTCAGTACTTC; cdr3_aa: CASSQVAGNVIQYF
d_call: -; j_call: TRBJ2-7; v_call: TRBV6-2/TRBV6-3; clone_size: -; cdr3_nt: TGTGCCAGCAGTTACGCCGAGAGGCTCCGGTACGAGCAGTACTTC; cdr3_aa: CASSYAERLRYEQYF
d_call: -; j_call: TRBJ2-1; v_call: TRBV7-6; clone_size: -; cdr3_nt: TGTGCCAGCAGCTCAGGAGCGAGGGGGAACTACAATGAGCAGTTCTTC; cdr3_aa: CASSSGARGNYNEQFF
d_call: TRBD1; j_call: TRBJ1-5; v_call: TRBV19; clone_size: -; cdr3_nt: TGTGCCAGTAGTATAAGACAGGGGGCTGATCAGCCCCAGCATTTT; cdr3_aa: CASSIRQGADQPQHF